This T cell receptor (beta chain) was identified in a study of glioma-infiltrating T cells. Study-level results: Tissue and blood shared very few CDR3 sequences.

With regard to this clonotype: Its antigen is as yet unknown.

TCR alpha and beta CDR3 regions were amplified from RNA using iRepertoire nested multiplex PCR. A single record per CDR3 protein comes from TCRdb applying MiXCR to the multiplex PCR reads. The table lists 100,000 to 150,000 distinct CDR3 sequences, about 23% of them singletons. The sequence was obtained from a human donor with low-grade glioma or glioblastoma, undergoing nonglioma brain surgery, or in good health (not recorded which). Sequencing used glioma tissue, nonneoplastic brain tissue, or PBMCs (not recorded which).

CDR3 sequence (DNA): TGCAGCGGAATGCTCGGGGGGAACACCGGGGAGCTGTTTTTT. Translation gives CSGMLGGNTGELFF. This sequence joins TRBV29-1 and TRBJ2-2; maybe TRBD2 (6 bases). Germline V lookup: CDR1 SQVTM, CDR2 ANQGSEA. Trimming took off 7 bases at V and 1 base at J, with 13 bases between the two ends. There are 14 residues in the CDR3.